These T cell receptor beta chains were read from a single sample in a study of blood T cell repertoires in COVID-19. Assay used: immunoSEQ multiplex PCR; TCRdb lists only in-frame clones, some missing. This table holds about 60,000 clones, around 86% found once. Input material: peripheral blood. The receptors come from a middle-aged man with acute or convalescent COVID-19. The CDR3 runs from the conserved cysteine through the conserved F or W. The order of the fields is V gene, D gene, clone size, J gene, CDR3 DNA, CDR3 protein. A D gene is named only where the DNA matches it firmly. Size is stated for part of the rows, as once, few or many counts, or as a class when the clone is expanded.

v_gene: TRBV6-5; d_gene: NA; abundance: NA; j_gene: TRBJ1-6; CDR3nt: TGTGCCAGCAGCCCCGGGGGTTCACCCCTCCACTTT; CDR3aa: CASSPGGSPLHF
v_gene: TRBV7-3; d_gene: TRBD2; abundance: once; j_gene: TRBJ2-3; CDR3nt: TGTGCCAGCAGCCCCTCCCTAGCGGGCCTTACAGATACGCAGTATTTT; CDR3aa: CASSPSLAGLTDTQYF
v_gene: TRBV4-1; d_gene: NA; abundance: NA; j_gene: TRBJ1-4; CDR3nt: TGCGCCAGCAGCCAGGTAGAGTGGCTGTCGGGAAAACTGTTTTTT; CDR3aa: CASSQVEWLSGKLFF
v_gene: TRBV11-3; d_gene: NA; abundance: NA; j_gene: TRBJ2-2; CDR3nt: TGTGCCAGCAGCTTAGGGCATCTTGCCGGGGAGCTGTTTTTT; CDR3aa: CASSLGHLAGELFF
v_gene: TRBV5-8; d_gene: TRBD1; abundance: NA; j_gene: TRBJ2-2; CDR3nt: TGTGCCAGCAGCTTACCGGGACAGGGGCCCCCCGGGGAGCTGTTTTTT; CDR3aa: CASSLPGQGPPGELFF
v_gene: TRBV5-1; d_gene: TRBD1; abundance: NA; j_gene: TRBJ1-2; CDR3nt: TGCGCCAGCAGCCCCGGGACAGGGAGGGTATATGGCTACACCTTC; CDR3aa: CASSPGTGRVYGYTF
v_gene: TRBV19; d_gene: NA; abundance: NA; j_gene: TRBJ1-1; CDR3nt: TGTGCCAGTAGACGCAAGGGGGTAAACGGTGAAGCTTTCTTT; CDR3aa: CASRRKGVNGEAFF
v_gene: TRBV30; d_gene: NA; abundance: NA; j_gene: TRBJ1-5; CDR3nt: TGTGCCTGGAGTAGGGGTACTGAGGATCAGCCCCAGCATTTT; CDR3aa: CAWSRGTEDQPQHF
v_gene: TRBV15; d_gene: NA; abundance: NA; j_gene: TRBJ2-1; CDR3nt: TGTGCCACCAGCAGAGAGGGGTCAGGGATCCAGGAGCAGTTCTTC; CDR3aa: CATSREGSGIQEQFF
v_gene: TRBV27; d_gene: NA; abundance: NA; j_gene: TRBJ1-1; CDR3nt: TGTGCCAGTGGGGGGAGGGGCCCTGAAGCTTTCTTT; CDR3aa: CASGGRGPEAFF
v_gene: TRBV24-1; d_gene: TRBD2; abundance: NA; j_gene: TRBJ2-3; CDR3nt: TGTGCCACCAGTGATTTCGGTAGCGGGGGGACTAGCACAGATACGCAGTATTTT; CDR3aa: CATSDFGSGGTSTDTQYF
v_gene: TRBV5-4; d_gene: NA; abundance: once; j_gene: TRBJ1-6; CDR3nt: TGTGCCAGCAGCTTGGACGGTACCTCCTCCTATAATTCACCCCTCCACTTT; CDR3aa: CASSLDGTSSYNSPLHF
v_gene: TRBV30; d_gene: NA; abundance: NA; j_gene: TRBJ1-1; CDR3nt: TGTGCCTGGTCCTCCCGTGCGCCCACTGAAGCTTTCTTT; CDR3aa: CAWSSRAPTEAFF
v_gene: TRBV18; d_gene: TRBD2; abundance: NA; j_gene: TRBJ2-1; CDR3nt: TGTGCCAGCTCTCCCGGGGGGGGCCGGAATAATGAGCAGTTCTTC; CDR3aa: CASSPGGGRNNEQFF
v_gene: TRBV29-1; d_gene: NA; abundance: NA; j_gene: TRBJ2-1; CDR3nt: TGCAGCGGATCCGGTACAGGGAAACGGAGCAATGAGCAGTTCTTC; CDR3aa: CSGSGTGKRSNEQFF
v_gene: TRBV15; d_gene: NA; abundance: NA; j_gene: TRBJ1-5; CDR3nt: TGTGCCACCAGCAGAGCCGGGGGGGTAGGGCAGCCCCAGCATTTT; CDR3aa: CATSRAGGVGQPQHF
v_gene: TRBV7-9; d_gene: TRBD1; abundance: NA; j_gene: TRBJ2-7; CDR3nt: TGTGCCAGCAGCTGGGGACAGGGCGATAGGGACGAGCAGTACTTC; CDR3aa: CASSWGQGDRDEQYF
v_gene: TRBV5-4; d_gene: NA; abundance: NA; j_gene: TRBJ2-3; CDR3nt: TGTGCCAGCGGTCCGCCGGGGACTCTGGGCACAGATACGCAGTATTTT; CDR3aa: CASGPPGTLGTDTQYF